The entry below describes one T cell receptor (beta chain). This clonotype has only one observation. Its antigen is currently not known. The junction and the germline gene differ at one end; a read error may be behind it. Libraries from unsorted PBMCs were made from 2 million PBMCs kept in RNAlater at -80 degrees C until RNA extraction. Multiple sclerosis patients were enrolled in a US clinical protocol under which disease progression was evaluated by magnetic resonance imaging. PBMCs were separated from peripheral blood using Ficoll-Hypaque density gradient centrifugation and then cryopreserved in liquid nitrogen. These data belong to a study of neurological immune-mediated disorders (dated by TCRdb to about 2019). Notes on the research overall: Among the 34 multiple sclerosis patients, relapsing-remitting MS was present in roughly 30 and secondary progressive MS was present in 3. The study compared peripheral blood TCR-beta repertoires of HTLV-I-associated myelopathy (HAM/TSP) patients, multiple sclerosis patients and healthy controls using UMI-based sequencing. Alongside PBMC samples, the set of 106 TCR-beta libraries contained longitudinal samples, technical triplicates, and paired CD4+ and CD8+ T-cell subsets that had been sorted. The cohort was made up of about 65 subjects, consisting of around 15 HAM/TSP patients, roughly 35 multiple sclerosis patients and around 20 healthy controls. Broad study findings and their caveats: No identical CDR3 amino acid sequences were shared among expanded clones across subjects, suggesting private TCR-beta repertoires in all groups. TCR clonal expansion was highest in HAM/TSP patients and lowest in MS patients, with MS patients falling below even healthy controls. Repertoires from 18 of 34 MS patients were grouped by phylogenetic analysis into a cluster of related CDR3 sequences, suggesting a possible repertoire-level signature. No association of the MS cluster with clinical or MRI features was observed, and the need for larger cohorts was stated by the authors.

cDNA was synthesized by template-switch 5'RACE using a primer carrying a 10-nucleotide random unique molecular identifier by which each TCR transcript was tagged. Over 180 million TCR-beta sequences, covering 15-18 subjects, were produced in each sequencing run. Total RNA was extracted with the RNeasy kit. TCR-beta VDJ regions were amplified with primers for the TCR constant region and the 5'RACE anchor, using the KAPA Real-time Library Amplification kit. A first PCR added sample indexes and Illumina adaptors, and a second PCR then raised library yield. After Ampure bead purification, the roughly 650 bp TCR product was size-selected on a 2% E-gel SizeSelection system. Library quality was checked on a Bioanalyzer, concentration was measured with Qubit, and libraries were quantified with the Kapa Library Quantification kit before pooling. An Illumina HiSeq 2500 sequenced the libraries paired-end 2 x 150 bp. To increase sequence diversity, roughly 24-32% phiX was spiked into each library pool. Per the authors' processing: The quality-filtered reads were processed with the UMI-based MiGEC pipeline, whose error correction step removed more than 85% of the raw TCR sequences. IMGT germline references were used for aligning VDJ genes, and each clonotype was defined as a unique CDR3 amino acid sequence together with its V-J genes. Clonal expansion, Shannon diversity, and CDR3 relatedness (CalcPairwiseDistances, ClusterSamples) were evaluated with VDJtools, and phylogenetic trees were built with CLCbio workbench. Expanded clones were defined as having at least 8 unique UMIs, based on coefficient-of-variation modelling across technical triplicates. Clones were called with MiXCR by TCRdb after fastp trimmed the public reads at Q25, and only in-frame beta chains were retained. Each entry is one CDR3 protein sequence, shown with its most common DNA and genes. These V and J calls originate from TCRdb's pipeline instead of the authors' own analysis. This sample lists 65,000 to 80,000 distinct CDR3 sequences; roughly 4.8% were detected once. About 2% of the sample goes to the ten largest clones.

The CDR3 starts with the cysteine, ends with the phenylalanine, and has 15 residues. The retained sequence is limited to the CDR3, 45 bases, with the frame set at the first base. The receptor comes from a woman between 70 and 85 years old with multiple sclerosis. The material sequenced was PBMCs. The sequence is built from TRBV12-3 or TRBV12-4 and TRBJ2-7; TRBD2 lines up with 8 middle nucleotides. The nucleotides are TGTGCCAGCAGTTCCCTCCCTAGCGGGTCCTACGAGCAATACTTC. This gives the protein CASSSLPSGSYEQYF.